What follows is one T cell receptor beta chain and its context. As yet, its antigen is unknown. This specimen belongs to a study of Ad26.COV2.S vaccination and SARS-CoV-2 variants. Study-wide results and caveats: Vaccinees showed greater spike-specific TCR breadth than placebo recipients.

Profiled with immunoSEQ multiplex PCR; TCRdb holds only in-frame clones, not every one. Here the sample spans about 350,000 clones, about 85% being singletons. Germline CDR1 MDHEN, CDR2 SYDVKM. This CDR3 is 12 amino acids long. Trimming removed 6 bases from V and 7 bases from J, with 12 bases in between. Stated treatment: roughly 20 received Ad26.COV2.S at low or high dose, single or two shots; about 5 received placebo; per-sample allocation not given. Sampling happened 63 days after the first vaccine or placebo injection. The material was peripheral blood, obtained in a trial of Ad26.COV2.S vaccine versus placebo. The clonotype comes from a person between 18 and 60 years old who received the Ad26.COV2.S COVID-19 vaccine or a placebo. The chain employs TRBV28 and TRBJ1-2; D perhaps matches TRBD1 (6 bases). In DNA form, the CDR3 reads TGTGCCAGCAGACAGGGAAGTGGTGGCTACACCTTC. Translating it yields CASRQGSGGYTF.